This T cell receptor (beta chain) came from a study of cytomegalovirus exposure and HLA in healthy donors. The overall study: The roughly 120 validation repertoires and the roughly 680 first-cohort repertoires shared a platform, a later analysis reported.

Broader study findings: Most TCR sequences were uncommon, yet certain public TCRs appeared in many donors. Subsequent analysis found a tendency for first-cohort TCR clusters to co-occur within the 120 or so validation repertoires.

This table comes from immunoSEQ multiplex PCR, and its TCRdb copy is limited to in-frame clones, with some not included. The sample has about 160,000 clones; 86% are singletons. Worth noting for this clone: Its antigen is undetermined.

The germline V gene has CDR1 PRHDT and CDR2 FYEKMQ (reference sequence). V lost 3 bases and J lost 7; bases outside the gene matches: 5. The CDR3 has 13 amino acids. The gene calls are TRBV13 and TRBJ1-2; 7 nucleotides agree with TRBD1. The sequencing input was PBMCs. The receptor was isolated from a woman between 18 and 30 years old in good health and CMV-seronegative. CDR3 region: CASSLEGASGYTF. CDR3 sequence (DNA): TGTGCCAGCAGCTTGGAGGGGGCCTCTGGCTACACCTTC.